Listed here are 27 T cell receptor beta chains from one sample, sequenced in a study of T cells of healthy individuals. TCRdb called the 5' RACE reads again in MiXCR, with one record for every CDR3 protein. The table shows more than 60,000 distinct CDR3 sequences, with 15% to 20% occurring only once. These receptors originate from a human donor in good health.

This clonotype was found a few times. The V gene is TRBV9, the J gene TRBJ1-2; D call uncertain. CDR1 and CDR2 from the germline V gene are SGDLS and YYNGEE. The CDR3 consists of 15 residues. Trimming removed 0 bases at V and 3 bases at J, with 12 bases between. CDR3 loop: CASSVDPGSDYGYTF. In DNA form, the CDR3 reads TGTGCCAGCAGCGTAGACCCCGGGTCGGACTATGGCTACACCTTC.

This clonotype has a handful of counts. The chain's CDR3 is CASGQAGMNTEAFF. The CDR3 DNA follows: TGTGCCAGCGGTCAAGCAGGGATGAACACTGAAGCTTTCTTT. The chain carries TRBV28 and TRBJ1-1; weak D call: TRBD1 (5 bases). From germline, CDR1 is MDHEN and CDR2 SYDVKM. The CDR3 runs to 14 residues. Trimming pared 8 bases from V and 0 bases from J, leaving 13 bases between.

V usage is TRBV4-1 and J usage is TRBJ2-1; TRBD2 matches at 12 bases. CDR1 and CDR2 from the germline V gene are MGHRA and YSYEKL. V trimming: 4 bases; J trimming: 7 bases; junction bases outside the gene matches: 8. CDR3 length: 16 residues. This CDR3 reads CASSPGTSGSLNEQFF. The CDR3 DNA reads TGCGCCAGCAGCCCGGGGACTAGCGGGTCCCTAAATGAGCAGTTCTTC.

This clonotype was observed a handful of times. Here the CDR3 reads CASSYLGTDTQYF. The CDR3 nucleotides read TGTGCCAGCAGCTATCTTGGCACAGATACGCAGTATTTT. The V call is TRBV7-2, the J call TRBJ2-3; D is ambiguous. The V and J ends lost 4 bases and 1 base respectively, with 6 bases between them. Germline CDR1 SGHTA, CDR2 FQGNSA. The CDR3 has 13 amino acids.

The V call is TRBV28, the J call TRBJ1-1; no firm D call. The CDR3 is made up of 11 amino acids. Germline CDR1 MDHEN, CDR2 SYDVKM. V was cut by 3 bases and J by 7 bases, with 6 bases left in between. In DNA, the CDR3 is TGTGCCAGCAGTTTCAGGTTTGAAGCTTTCTTT. As protein: CASSFRFEAFF.

This clonotype was found a few times. The rearrangement links TRBV27 to TRBJ2-3, with D possibly called TRBD1 or TRBD2 (6 bases each). Looked up from germline, CDR1 is MNHEY and CDR2 is SMNVEV (reference sequence). The CDR3 runs to 16 residues. V was cut by 4 bases and J by 0 bases, with 14 bases left in between. CDR3 nucleotide sequence: TGTGCCAGCAGTTCGGGGGCCTTAAGAAGCACAGATACGCAGTATTTT. Residues: CASSSGALRSTDTQYF.

The chain recombines TRBV25-1 with TRBJ2-3; a weak D match, TRBD1 (5 bases). The CDR3 covers 15 residues. The germline V gene encodes CDR1 MGHDK and CDR2 SYGVNS. Trimming pared 2 bases from V and 2 bases from J, leaving 11 bases between. The CDR3 bases are TGTGCCAGCAGTGAAAGGGGCAGGAACACAGATACGCAGTATTTT. Residues: CASSERGRNTDTQYF.

The chain joins TRBV12-3 or TRBV12-4 to TRBJ2-7, with D tentatively TRBD2 (5 bases). The length of the CDR3 is 13 residues. Trimming left V 3 bases short and J 3 bases short, with 9 bases between. CDR3 coding DNA: TGTGCCAGCAGTTTGCCTAGCATCTACGAGCAGTACTTC. Its translation is CASSLPSIYEQYF.

This clonotype was detected a few times. The V call is TRBV5-1, the J call TRBJ2-4; D is possibly TRBD1 (6 bases). The V gene's germline CDR1 is SGHRS and CDR2 YFSETQ. V lost 4 bases, J lost 0 bases, and 11 bases lay in between. The CDR3 loop spans 15 amino acids. The CDR3 coding sequence is TGCGCCAGCAGCGTCCAGGGGCCAGCCAAAAACATTCAGTACTTC. Translating it yields CASSVQGPAKNIQYF.

This clonotype was counted a few times. This chain links TRBV28 with TRBJ2-5, with D hard to call. The CDR3 is 14 amino acids. Germline CDR1 MDHEN, CDR2 SYDVKM. V lost 4 bases to trimming and J lost 0 bases, with 9 bases between them. CDR3 amino acids: CASSSSKDQETQYF. The DNA of the CDR3 is TGTGCCAGCAGTTCCAGCAAGGACCAAGAGACCCAGTACTTC.

In this sample, this clonotype turned up many times. The gene calls are TRBV9 and TRBJ2-7, with D possibly being TRBD1 (5 bases). Trimming shortened V by 5 bases and J by 0 bases, and 15 bases separated the two germline ends. CDR1 is SGDLS and CDR2 is YYNGEE in the germline V gene. The length of the CDR3 is 15 residues. CDR3 protein: CASSAQGIGSYEQYF. The CDR3 bases are TGTGCCAGCAGTGCCCAGGGTATTGGCTCCTACGAGCAGTACTTC.

This clonotype was picked up many times. The rearrangement joins TRBV20-1 to TRBJ1-1; D is uncertain. This CDR3 is 12 amino acids long. Between the trimmed V and J ends, which lost 1 base and 5 bases, there was a span of 8 bases. Germline V gene lookup returns CDR1 DFQATT and CDR2 SNEGSKA (reference sequence). The CDR3 protein is CSARVSGTEAFF. For the CDR3, the DNA is TGCAGTGCTAGAGTGTCGGGGACTGAAGCTTTCTTT.

This clonotype was observed a few times. The chain combines TRBV12-3 or TRBV12-4 with TRBJ1-5, with TRBD1 identical over 7 bases. Trimming at V came to 7 bases and at J to 3 bases, leaving 3 bases not matched to a gene. This CDR3 spans 13 amino acids. The CDR3 DNA is TGTGCCAGCAAGGACAGGAACAATCAGCCCCAGCATTTT. It specifies CASKDRNNQPQHF.

J is TRBJ2-7 and V is TRBV27, with 7 bases lining up with TRBD1. The V gene's germline CDR1 is MNHEY and CDR2 SMNVEV (reference sequence). This CDR3 is 15 amino acids long. The ends lost 0 bases at V and 2 bases at J; junction bases unmatched: 4. As DNA, the CDR3 is TGTGCCAGCAGTTTATCGGGGACAGCTACCTACGAGCAGTACTTC. This encodes CASSLSGTATYEQYF.

Only one count was recorded for this clonotype. This rearrangement joins TRBV2 to TRBJ1-1; possible D gene TRBD1, 6 bases. The CDR3 length is 15 residues. V was shortened by 5 bases and J by 5 bases, with 18 bases between the two germline ends. The germline V gene has CDR1 SNHLY and CDR2 FYNNEI. CDR3 in DNA: TGTGCCAGCAGTAAGGGGGTCTCGGGGAAGACTGAAGCTTTCTTT. This gives the protein CASSKGVSGKTEAFF.

This clonotype came up many times. The chain uses TRBV10-3 and TRBJ2-1; 8 bases align to TRBD1. V trimming: 3 bases; J trimming: 9 bases; junction bases outside the gene matches: 4. Germline lookup yields CDR1 ENHRY and CDR2 SYGVKD. The CDR3 spans 13 residues. This chain's CDR3 is CAISEQGDGEQFF. CDR3 DNA sequence: TGTGCCATCAGTGAACAGGGGGACGGTGAGCAGTTCTTC.

This clonotype came up a few times. The CDR3 reads CASSLQTQRKQYF. In nucleotides, the CDR3 is TGTGCCAGCAGTCTCCAGACTCAACGTAAGCAGTACTTC. The gene calls are TRBV6-2 or TRBV6-3 and TRBJ2-7; no firm D call. CDR3 size: 13 residues. CDR1 and CDR2 from the germline V gene are MNHEY and SVGEGT. Trimming cost V 5 bases and J 8 bases, with 16 bases left between them.

This rearrangement joins TRBV5-1 to TRBJ2-7; no clear D gene. The CDR3 has 12 residues. CDR1 and CDR2 from the germline V gene are SGHRS and YFSETQ. Trimming removed 7 bases at V and 0 bases at J, with 8 bases between. CDR3 nucleotides: TGCGCCAGCTACGGTAGCTCCTACGAGCAGTACTTC. Protein product: CASYGSSYEQYF.

In this sample, this clonotype turned up a few times. The chain links TRBV5-1 to TRBJ1-6; TRBD1 is a possible D gene (5 bases). CDR1 is SGHRS, CDR2 YFSETQ, per germline. The ends were cut back, 8 bases at V and 7 bases at J, with 13 bases in the middle. This CDR3 region has 13 residues. The CDR3 reads CASRDDFNSPLHF. The CDR3 DNA reads as TGCGCCAGTCGGGACGATTTCAATTCACCCCTCCACTTT.

The V gene is TRBV5-1, the J gene TRBJ1-1; D is uncertain. Trimming took off 0 bases at V and 4 bases at J, with 10 bases between the two ends. The CDR3 spans 14 residues. The germline gives CDR1 SGHRS, CDR2 YFSETQ. The CDR3 sequence is CASSLGSPFTEAFF. CDR3 nucleotides: TGCGCCAGCAGCTTGGGGTCCCCGTTCACTGAAGCTTTCTTT.

A few counts support this clonotype. The V gene is TRBV2, the J gene TRBJ1-6; D uncertain. With 8 bases removed from V and 9 bases from J, the gap between germline ends came to 17 bases. There are 14 residues in the CDR3. Germline V gene lookup returns CDR1 SNHLY and CDR2 FYNNEI. CDR3 loop: CASGGGNSRSPLHF. CDR3 bases: TGTGCCAGCGGCGGAGGGAACTCACGTTCACCCCTCCACTTT. The entire variable domain, with the rest obtained from reference TRBV2 and TRBJ1-6, is as follows: EPEVTQTPSHQVTQMGQEVILRCVPISNHLYFYWYRQILGQKVEFLVSFYNNEISEKSEIFDDQFSVERPDGSNFTLKIRSTKLEDSAMYFCASGGGNSRSPLHFGNGTRLTVT.

The gene calls are TRBV2 and TRBJ2-1; no firm D call. CDR1 is SNHLY, CDR2 FYNNEI, per germline. The V end lost 1 base, the J end lost 0 bases, and 10 bases lay between the germline ends. The length of the CDR3 is 16 residues. Written as DNA, the CDR3 is TGTGCCAGCAGTGAAGGCCTGAGAAGCTCCTACAATGAGCAGTTCTTC. It is translated as CASSEGLRSSYNEQFF.

This clonotype was counted many times. This chain connects TRBV29-1 to TRBJ2-7, with TRBD1 matching over 11 bases. V was pared by 6 bases and J by 2 bases, with 6 bases of the junction left unmatched. The length of the CDR3 is 14 residues. CDR1 and CDR2 (germline): SQVTM, ANQGSEA. CDR3: CSVGDRGITYEQYF. The CDR3 DNA follows: TGCAGCGTGGGGGACAGGGGGATCACCTACGAGCAGTACTTC.

This clonotype has a count of ten or more. This chain's CDR3 is CSVGWDEQYF. CDR3 in DNA: TGCAGTGTCGGATGGGACGAGCAGTACTTC. The rearrangement joins TRBV20-1 to TRBJ2-7; the D is unclear. The germline gives CDR1 DFQATT, CDR2 SNEGSKA (reference sequence). The length of the CDR3 is 10 residues. The germline V and J ends were trimmed by 7 bases and 5 bases, with 9 bases remaining between them.

This clonotype was seen at least ten times. This chain links TRBV5-1 with TRBJ1-2; D is perhaps TRBD1 (6 bases). With 5 bases removed from V and 3 bases from J, the gap between germline ends came to 11 bases. The CDR3 length is 13 residues. Germline CDR1 and CDR2: SGHRS and YFSETQ. The CDR3 loop is CASRPRTDYGYTF. The DNA for the CDR3 is TGCGCCAGCAGACCCCGGACAGACTATGGCTACACCTTC.

There are many counts of this clonotype. The chain is built from TRBV12-5 and TRBJ1-1; no definite D call. V lost 6 bases to trimming and J lost 3 bases, with 8 bases between them. CDR1 and CDR2 (germline): LGHNT, FRNRAP. The CDR3 runs 12 residues. Here the CDR3 DNA reads TGTGCTAGTGGCCTGCGGGACACTGAAGCTTTCTTT. Amino acid sequence: CASGLRDTEAFF. Looking up the rest from reference TRBV12-5 and TRBJ1-1 gives the full variable domain: DARVTQTPRHKVTEMGQEVTMRCQPILGHNTVFWYRQTMMQGLELLAYFRNRAPLDDSGMPKDRFSAEMPDATLATLKIQPSEPRDSAVYFCASGLRDTEAFFGQGTRLTVV.

This clonotype was seen ten or more times. V gene TRBV4-1 combines with J gene TRBJ2-1; D may be TRBD2 (5 bases). The germline V gene has CDR1 MGHRA and CDR2 YSYEKL. The CDR3 runs 13 residues. Trimming removed 5 bases from V and 3 bases from J, with 8 bases in between. The CDR3 sequence: CASSRTGYNEQFF. In DNA, the CDR3 is TGCGCCAGCAGCAGGACTGGCTACAATGAGCAGTTCTTC.